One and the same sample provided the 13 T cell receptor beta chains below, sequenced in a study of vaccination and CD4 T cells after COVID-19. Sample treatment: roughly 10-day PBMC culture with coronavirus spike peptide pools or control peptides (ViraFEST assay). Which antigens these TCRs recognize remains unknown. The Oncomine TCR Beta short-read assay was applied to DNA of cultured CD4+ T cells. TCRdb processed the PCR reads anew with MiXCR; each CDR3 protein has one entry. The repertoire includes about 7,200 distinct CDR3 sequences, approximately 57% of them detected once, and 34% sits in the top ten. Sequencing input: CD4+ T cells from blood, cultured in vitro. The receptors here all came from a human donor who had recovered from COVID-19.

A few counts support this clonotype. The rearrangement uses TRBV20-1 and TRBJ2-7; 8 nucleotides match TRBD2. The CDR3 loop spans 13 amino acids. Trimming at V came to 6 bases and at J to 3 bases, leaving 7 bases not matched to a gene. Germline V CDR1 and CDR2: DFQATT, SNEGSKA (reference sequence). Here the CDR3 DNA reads TGCAGTGCATTTAGCGGGAATATCTACGAGCAGTACTTC. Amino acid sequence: CSAFSGNIYEQYF.

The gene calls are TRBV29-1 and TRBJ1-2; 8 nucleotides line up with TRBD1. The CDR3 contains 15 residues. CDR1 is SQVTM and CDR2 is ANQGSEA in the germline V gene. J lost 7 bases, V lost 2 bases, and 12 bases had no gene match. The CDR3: CSVESRGRSSRGYTF. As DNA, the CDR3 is TGCAGCGTTGAATCCAGGGGGCGCTCCTCCCGTGGCTACACCTTC.

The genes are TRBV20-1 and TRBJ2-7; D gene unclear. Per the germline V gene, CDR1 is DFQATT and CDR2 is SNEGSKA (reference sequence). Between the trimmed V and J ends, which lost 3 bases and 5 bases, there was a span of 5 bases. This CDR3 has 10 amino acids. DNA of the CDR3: TGCAGTGCTAGTTCCCACGAGCAGTACTTC. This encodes CSASSHEQYF.

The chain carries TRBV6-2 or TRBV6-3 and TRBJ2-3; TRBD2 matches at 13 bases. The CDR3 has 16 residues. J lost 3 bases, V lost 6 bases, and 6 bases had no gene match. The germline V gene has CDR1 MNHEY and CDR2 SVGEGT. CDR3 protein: CASSSPTSGGTDTQYF. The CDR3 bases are TGTGCCAGCAGCTCCCCGACTAGCGGGGGGACAGATACGCAGTATTTT.

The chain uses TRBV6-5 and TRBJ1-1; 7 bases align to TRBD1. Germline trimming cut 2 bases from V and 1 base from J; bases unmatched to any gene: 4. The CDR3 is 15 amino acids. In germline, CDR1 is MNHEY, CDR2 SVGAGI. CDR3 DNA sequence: TGTGCCAGCAGTTACGGGGACAGAGCGAACACTGAAGCTTTCTTT. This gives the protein CASSYGDRANTEAFF.

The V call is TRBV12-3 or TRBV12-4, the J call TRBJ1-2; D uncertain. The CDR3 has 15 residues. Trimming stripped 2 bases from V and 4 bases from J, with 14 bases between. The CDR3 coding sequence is TGTGCCAGCAGTTTACTGCAGGTAGCGGGCTATGGCTACACCTTC. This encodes CASSLLQVAGYGYTF.

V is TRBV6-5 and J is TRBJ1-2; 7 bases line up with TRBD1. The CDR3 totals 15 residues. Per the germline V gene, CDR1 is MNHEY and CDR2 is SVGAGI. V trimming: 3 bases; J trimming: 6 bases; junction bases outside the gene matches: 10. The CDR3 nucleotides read TGTGCCAGCAGTTATTCGACAGGGAGAGGGGATGGCTACACCTTC. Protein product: CASSYSTGRGDGYTF.

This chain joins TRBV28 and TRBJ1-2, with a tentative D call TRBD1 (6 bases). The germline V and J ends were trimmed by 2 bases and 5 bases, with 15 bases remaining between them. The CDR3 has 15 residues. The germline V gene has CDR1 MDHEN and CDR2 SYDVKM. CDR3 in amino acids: CASSLGVGALYGYTF. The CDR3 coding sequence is TGTGCCAGCAGTTTAGGGGTGGGGGCGTTATATGGCTACACCTTC.

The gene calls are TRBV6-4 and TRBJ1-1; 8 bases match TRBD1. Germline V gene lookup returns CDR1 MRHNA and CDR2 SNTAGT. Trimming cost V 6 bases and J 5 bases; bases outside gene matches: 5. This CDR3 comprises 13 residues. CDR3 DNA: TGTGCCAGCAGCATGGACAGGGCGACTGAAGCTTTCTTT. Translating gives CASSMDRATEAFF.

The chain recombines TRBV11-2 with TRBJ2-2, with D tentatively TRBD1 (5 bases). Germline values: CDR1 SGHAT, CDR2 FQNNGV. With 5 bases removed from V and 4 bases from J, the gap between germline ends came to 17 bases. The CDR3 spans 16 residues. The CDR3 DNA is TGTGCCAGCAGCCTTAGATGGGGCCAGATCACCGGGGAGCTGTTTTTT. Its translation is CASSLRWGQITGELFF.

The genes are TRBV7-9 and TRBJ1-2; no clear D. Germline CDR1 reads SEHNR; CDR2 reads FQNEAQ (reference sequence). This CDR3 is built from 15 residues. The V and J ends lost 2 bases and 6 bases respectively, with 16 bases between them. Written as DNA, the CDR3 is TGTGCCAGCAGCTTATTCACCACGAGGGAGGATGGCTACACCTTC. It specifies CASSLFTTREDGYTF.

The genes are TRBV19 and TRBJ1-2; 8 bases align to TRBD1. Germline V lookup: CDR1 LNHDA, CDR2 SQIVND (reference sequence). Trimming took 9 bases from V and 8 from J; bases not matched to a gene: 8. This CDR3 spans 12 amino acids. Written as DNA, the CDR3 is TGTGCCAGACGGACAGGGAGGGAGGGCTACACCTTC. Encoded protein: CARRTGREGYTF.

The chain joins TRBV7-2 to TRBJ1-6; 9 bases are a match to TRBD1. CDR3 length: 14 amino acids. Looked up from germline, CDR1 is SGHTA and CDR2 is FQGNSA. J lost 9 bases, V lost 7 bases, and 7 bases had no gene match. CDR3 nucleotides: TGTGCCAGCAACGGGCGACAGGGGGGTTCACCCCTCCACTTT. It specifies CASNGRQGGSPLHF. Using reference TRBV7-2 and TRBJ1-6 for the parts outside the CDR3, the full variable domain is GAGVSQSPSNKVTEKGKDVELRCDPISGHTALYWYRQSLGQGLEFLIYFQGNSAPDKSGLPSDRFSAERTGGSVSTLTIQRTQQEDSAVYLCASNGRQGGSPLHFGNGTRLTVT.